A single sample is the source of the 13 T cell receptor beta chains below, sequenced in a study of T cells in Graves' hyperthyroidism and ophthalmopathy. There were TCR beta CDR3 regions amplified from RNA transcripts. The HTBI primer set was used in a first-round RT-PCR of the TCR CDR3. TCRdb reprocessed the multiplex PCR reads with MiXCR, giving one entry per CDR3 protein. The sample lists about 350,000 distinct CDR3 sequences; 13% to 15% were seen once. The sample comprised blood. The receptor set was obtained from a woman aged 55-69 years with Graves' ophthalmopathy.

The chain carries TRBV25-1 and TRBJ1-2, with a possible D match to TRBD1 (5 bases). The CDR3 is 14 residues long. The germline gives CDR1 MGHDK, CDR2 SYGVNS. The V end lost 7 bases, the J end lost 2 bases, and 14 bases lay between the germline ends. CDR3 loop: CASNRGEGNYGYTF. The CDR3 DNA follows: TGTGCCAGCAACCGCGGAGAGGGGAACTATGGCTACACCTTC.

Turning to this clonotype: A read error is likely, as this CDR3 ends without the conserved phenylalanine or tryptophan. The CDR3 DNA sequence: TGTGCCAGCAGCTTAGCGGGCAGGCGATCCTACAATGAGCAGTTCATC. It specifies CASSLAGRRSYNEQFI. The chain links TRBV7-8 to TRBJ2-1; D remains ambiguous. This CDR3 region has 16 residues. V was clipped by 0 bases and J by 1 base, with 10 bases between them. Germline V gene sequence: CDR1 SGHVS, CDR2 FQNEAQ.

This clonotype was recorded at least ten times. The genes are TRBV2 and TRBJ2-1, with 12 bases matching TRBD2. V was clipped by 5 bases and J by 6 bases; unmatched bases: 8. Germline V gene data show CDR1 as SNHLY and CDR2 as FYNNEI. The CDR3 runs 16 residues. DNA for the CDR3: TGTGCCAGCAGTTCGACTAGCGGGAGAGGGATCAATGAGCAGTTCTTC. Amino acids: CASSSTSGRGINEQFF. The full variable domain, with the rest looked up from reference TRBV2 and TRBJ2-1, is EPEVTQTPSHQVTQMGQEVILRCVPISNHLYFYWYRQILGQKVEFLVSFYNNEISEKSEIFDDQFSVERPDGSNFTLKIRSTKLEDSAMYFCASSSTSGRGINEQFFGPGTRLTVL.

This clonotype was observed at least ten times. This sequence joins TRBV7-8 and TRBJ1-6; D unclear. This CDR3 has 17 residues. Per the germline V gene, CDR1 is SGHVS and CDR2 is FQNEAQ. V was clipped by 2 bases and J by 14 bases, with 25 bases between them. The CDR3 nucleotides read TGTGCCAGCAGCTTAATTCTTGTCGGCCACTATACTGAAGCCCTCCACTTT. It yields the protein CASSLILVGHYTEALHF.

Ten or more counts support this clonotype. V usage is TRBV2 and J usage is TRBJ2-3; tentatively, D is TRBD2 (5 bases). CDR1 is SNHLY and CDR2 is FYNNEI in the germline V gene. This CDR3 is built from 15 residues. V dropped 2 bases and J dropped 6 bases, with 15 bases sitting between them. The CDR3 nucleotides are TGTGCCAGCAGTGAAAACTCTGGCGGGCGGGATACGCAGTATTTT. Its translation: CASSENSGGRDTQYF.

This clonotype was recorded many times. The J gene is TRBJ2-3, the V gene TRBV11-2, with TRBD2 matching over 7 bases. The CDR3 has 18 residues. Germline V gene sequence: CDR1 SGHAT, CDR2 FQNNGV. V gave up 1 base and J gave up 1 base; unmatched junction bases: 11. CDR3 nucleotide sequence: TGTGCCAGCAGCTTAGGGTCAGGGAGGGCGCATGGCACAGATACGCAGTATTTT. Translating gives CASSLGSGRAHGTDTQYF. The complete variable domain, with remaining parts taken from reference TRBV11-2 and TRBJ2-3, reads EAGVAQSPRYKIIEKRQSVAFWCNPISGHATLYWYQQILGQGPKLLIQFQNNGVVDDSQLPKDRFSAERLKGVDSTLKIQPAKLEDSAVYLCASSLGSGRAHGTDTQYFGPGTRLTVL.

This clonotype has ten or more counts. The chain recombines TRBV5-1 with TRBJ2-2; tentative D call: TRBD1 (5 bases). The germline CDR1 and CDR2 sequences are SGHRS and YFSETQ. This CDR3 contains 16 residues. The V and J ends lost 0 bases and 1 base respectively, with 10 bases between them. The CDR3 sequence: CASSLASTVNTGELFF. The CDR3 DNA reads TGCGCCAGCAGCTTGGCCTCGACAGTGAACACCGGGGAGCTGTTTTTT.

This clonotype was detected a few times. As DNA, the CDR3 is TGTGCCAGCAGTTGGGAACTAGCGGAAGGGCAGCCCCACAATGAGCAGTTCTTC. It encodes CASSWELAEGQPHNEQFF. The J gene is TRBJ2-1, the V gene TRBV6-2 or TRBV6-3; the match to TRBD2 covers 8 bases. Germline CDR1 is MNHEY and CDR2 is SVGEGT. Unmatched junction bases numbered 16, after V lost 4 bases and J lost 5 bases. This CDR3 is 18 amino acids long.

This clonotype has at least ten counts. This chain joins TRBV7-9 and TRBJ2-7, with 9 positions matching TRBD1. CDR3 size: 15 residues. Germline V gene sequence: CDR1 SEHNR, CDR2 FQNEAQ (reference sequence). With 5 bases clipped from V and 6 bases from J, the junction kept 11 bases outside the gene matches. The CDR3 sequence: CASSQAWTGVSEQYF. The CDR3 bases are TGTGCCAGCAGCCAAGCCTGGACAGGGGTATCCGAGCAGTACTTC.

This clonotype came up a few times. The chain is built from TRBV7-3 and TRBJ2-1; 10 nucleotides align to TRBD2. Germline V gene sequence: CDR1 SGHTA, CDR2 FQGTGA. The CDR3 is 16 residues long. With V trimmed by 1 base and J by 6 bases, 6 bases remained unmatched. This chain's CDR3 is CASSLRGAGGSNEQFF. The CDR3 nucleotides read TGTGCCAGCAGCTTAAGAGGAGCGGGAGGGTCCAATGAGCAGTTCTTC.

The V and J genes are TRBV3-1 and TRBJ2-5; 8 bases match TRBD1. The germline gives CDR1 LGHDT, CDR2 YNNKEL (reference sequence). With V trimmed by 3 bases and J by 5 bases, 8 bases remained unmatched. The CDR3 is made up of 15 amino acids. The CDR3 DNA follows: TGTGCCAGCAGCCAGTTGGGACAGGCTAGCGAGACCCAGTACTTC. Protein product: CASSQLGQASETQYF.

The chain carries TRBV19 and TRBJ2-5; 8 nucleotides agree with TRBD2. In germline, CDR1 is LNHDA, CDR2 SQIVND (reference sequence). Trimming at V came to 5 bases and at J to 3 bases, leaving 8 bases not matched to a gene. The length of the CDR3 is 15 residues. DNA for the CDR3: TGTGCCAGTAGTCCAGGGTATAGCGGGAAAGAGACCCAGTACTTC. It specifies CASSPGYSGKETQYF.

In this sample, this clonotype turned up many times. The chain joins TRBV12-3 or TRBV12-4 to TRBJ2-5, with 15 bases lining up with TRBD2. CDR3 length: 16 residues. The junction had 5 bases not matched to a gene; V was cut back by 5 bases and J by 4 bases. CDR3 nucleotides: TGTGCCAGCAGTGAAGGGACTAGCGGGAGGTTAGAGACCCAGTACTTC. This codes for CASSEGTSGRLETQYF.